Sequencing of this T cell receptor beta chain was carried out in a study of blood T cell repertoires in COVID-19. About the study: The analysed material was cDNA or gDNA that came from T cells, B-cell-depleted T cells, or PBMCs.

Original handling: Amplification of reference gene primers provided the estimated nucleated cell counts. The assay was immunoSEQ multiplex PCR, and TCRdb's table has in-frame clones only and misses some. V, J and clone size are those of that table, while D and trimming were read from the DNA. The data show fewer than 200,000 clones, with about 82% seen just once and 6.5% to 7% held by the top ten. Germline V CDR1 and CDR2: SNHLY, FYNNEI. The CDR3 is 15 amino acids. J was trimmed by 7 bases and V by 3 bases; bases with no gene match: 5. This clone was counted ten times or more. The receptor comes from a man in his 70s with active or convalescent COVID-19. Source material: peripheral blood. V usage is TRBV2 and J usage is TRBJ1-6; 8 nucleotides line up with TRBD1. CDR3 DNA sequence: TGTGCCAGCAGTGAGGTTGGACAGGGAAATTCACCCCTCCACTTT. Amino acid sequence: CASSEVGQGNSPLHF.